These 13 T cell receptor beta chains were sequenced from one sample in a study of shared clonotypes between healthy human individuals. Sequenced by immunoSEQ multiplex PCR; TCRdb stores in-frame clones only, minus some. In the table there are 950,000 to 1,200,000 clones, roughly 80% of which are singletons. Sequencing was performed on memory CD4+ T cells from PBMCs. Sample subset: CD45RA-negative fraction. These receptor sequences come from a man aged 18 to 30 in good health. Some clones in this sample may be carry-over from other donors' samples.

The chain has TRBV7-3 and TRBJ2-1, with TRBD2 matching 8 bases. Germline V gene data show CDR1 as SGHTA and CDR2 as FQGTGA. This CDR3 region has 16 residues. Trimming cost V 4 bases and J 7 bases; bases outside gene matches: 12. The CDR3 coding sequence is TGTGCCAGCAGCTACCCCTACGGGAGGGGGGTAAATGAGCAGTTCTTC. Protein sequence: CASSYPYGRGVNEQFF.

J is TRBJ2-7 and V is TRBV4-1, with 12 bases lining up with TRBD2. V shed 2 bases and J 7 bases; nucleotides not matched to a gene: 3. CDR1 is MGHRA, CDR2 YSYEKL, per germline. The CDR3 has 14 amino acids. CDR3 sequence reads: CASSQPTSGREQYF. DNA of the CDR3: TGCGCCAGCAGCCAACCGACTAGCGGGAGAGAGCAGTACTTC.

This chain links TRBV6-1 with TRBJ1-2; D unclear. The ends were cut back, 4 bases at V and 7 bases at J, with 16 bases in the middle. CDR3 length: 14 residues. Germline assignment: CDR1 MNHNS and CDR2 SASEGT. CDR3 sequence: CASSVSYGNGGYTF. The CDR3 DNA reads TGTGCCAGCAGTGTTTCTTACGGGAACGGTGGCTACACCTTC.

The chain recombines TRBV18 with TRBJ1-1; D gene uncertain. The CDR3 runs 14 residues. The germline V and J ends were trimmed by 1 base and 1 base, with 7 bases remaining between them. Germline V gene sequence: CDR1 KGHSH, CDR2 LQKENI. The CDR3 sequence is CASSPLFENTEAFF. DNA for the CDR3: TGTGCCAGCTCACCACTATTTGAGAACACTGAAGCTTTCTTT.

This clone showed up just once. The chain uses TRBV5-1 and TRBJ2-5; TRBD1 agrees at 10 bases. CDR3 length: 17 residues. Germline CDR1 SGHRS, CDR2 YFSETQ. Germline trimming cut 4 bases from V and 4 bases from J; bases unmatched to any gene: 13. As DNA, the CDR3 is TGCGCCAGCAGCCCTGCCCCGGGACAGGGGATAGCAGAGACCCAGTACTTC. It codes for CASSPAPGQGIAETQYF.

The CDR3 loop reads CASSWGPTANTGELFF. The CDR3 DNA follows: TGTGCCAGCAGCTGGGGCCCCACAGCGAACACCGGGGAGCTGTTTTTT. The chain couples TRBV5-4 to TRBJ2-2, with D perhaps matching TRBD1 (5 bases). CDR1 and CDR2 from the germline V gene are SGHNT and YYREEE (reference sequence). The CDR3 runs to 16 residues. Trimming took off 3 bases at V and 0 bases at J, with 12 bases between the two ends. The whole variable domain, remainder taken from reference TRBV5-4 and TRBJ2-2, is ETGVTQSPTHLIKTRGQQVTLRCSSQSGHNTVSWYQQALGQGPQFIFQYYREEENGRGNFPPRFSGLQFPNYSSELNVNALELDDSALYLCASSWGPTANTGELFFGEGSRLTVL.

The V call is TRBV4-1, the J call TRBJ1-6; D might be TRBD1 (5 bases). The V end lost 4 bases, the J end lost 7 bases, and 14 bases lay between the germline ends. The germline V gene encodes CDR1 MGHRA and CDR2 YSYEKL. The CDR3 extends over 15 amino acids. The CDR3 sequence: CASSRGAQENSPLHF. The CDR3 coding sequence is TGCGCCAGCAGCCGAGGGGCTCAGGAGAATTCACCCCTCCACTTT.

The chain joins TRBV27 to TRBJ1-4, with D possibly TRBD1 on 5 matching bases. Trimming left V 5 bases short and J 8 bases short, with 15 bases between. The germline gives CDR1 MNHEY, CDR2 SMNVEV (reference sequence). This CDR3 has 14 residues. Here the CDR3 reads CASSRTSEGEKLFF. CDR3 nucleotides: TGTGCCAGCAGTCGGACATCCGAGGGGGAAAAACTGTTTTTT.

This clone was recorded once. The rearrangement links TRBV4-1 to TRBJ2-5; 11 bases line up with TRBD2. CDR1 and CDR2 (germline): MGHRA, YSYEKL. This CDR3 region has 17 residues. V trimming: 1 base; J trimming: 5 bases; junction bases outside the gene matches: 9. The CDR3 bases are TGCGCCAGCAGCCAAGGGTTAGCGGGAGGGCCAGGGGAGACCCAGTACTTC. It encodes CASSQGLAGGPGETQYF.

The chain recombines TRBV27 with TRBJ2-2; D may be TRBD1 or TRBD2 (5 bases each). Looked up from germline, CDR1 is MNHEY and CDR2 is SMNVEV (reference sequence). The CDR3 is 16 amino acids. CDR3 sequence: CGHSLYQGETTGELFF. CDR3 nucleotides: TGTGGACACTCTCTATACCAGGGAGAGACCACCGGGGAGCTGTTTTTT.

The chain employs TRBV15 and TRBJ2-1; D ambiguous. In germline, CDR1 is LNHNV, CDR2 YYDKDF (reference sequence). This CDR3 is built from 15 residues. The V gene lost 0 bases and the J gene lost 6 bases, with 12 bases spanning the gap. CDR3 sequence: CATSRDPGAPNEQFF. The CDR3 region has the DNA TGTGCCACCAGCAGAGATCCGGGCGCCCCCAATGAGCAGTTCTTC.

The sample holds a few counts of this clone. The chain joins TRBV7-9 to TRBJ1-1; the D is unclear. Trimming pared 5 bases from V and 5 bases from J, leaving 9 bases between. The germline CDR1 and CDR2 sequences are SEHNR and FQNEAQ (reference sequence). This CDR3 spans 12 amino acids. CDR3 bases: TGTGCCAGCAGCCATCAGGAAACTGAAGCTTTCTTT. It yields the protein CASSHQETEAFF. Full variable domain (rest looked up from reference TRBV7-9 and TRBJ1-1): DTGVSQNPRHKITKRGQNVTFRCDPISEHNRLYWYRQTLGQGPEFLTYFQNEAQLEKSRLLSDRFSAERPKGSFSTLEIQRTEQGDSAMYLCASSHQETEAFFGQGTRLTVV.

In regard to this clone: Other DNA sequences in this specimen translate into the identical CDR3. The genes are TRBV5-4 and TRBJ1-2; unclear D gene. The CDR3 extends over 14 amino acids. V lost 0 bases to trimming and J lost 3 bases, with 9 bases between them. Per the germline V gene, CDR1 is SGHNT and CDR2 is YYREEE (reference sequence). CDR3 residues: CASSLVGGDYGYTF. For the CDR3, the DNA is TGTGCCAGCAGCTTGGTAGGTGGGGACTATGGCTACACCTTC.